Listed below are T cell receptor beta chains from one sample, sequenced in a study of CD8 T cells in ankylosing spondylitis. In TCRdb, the 5' RACE reads were re-called with MiXCR into one record per CDR3 protein. The sample consists of 100,000 to 150,000 distinct CDR3 sequences, over 7% of them appearing once. Input material: blood, either unsorted or a sorted T cell fraction (not recorded which). The receptors shown here come from a male donor with ankylosing spondylitis or in good health (not recorded which). The CDR3 runs from the conserved cysteine through the conserved F or W. D genes are given only for firm matches. Clone size is given for some rows only: seen once, a few or many times, or a class if the clone is expanded.

size	V	J	D	DNA	CDR3
NA	TRBV6-1	TRBJ2-6	NA	TGTGCCAGCAGTGAATTTCTCTTCGGGTCGGCAGCCAGCTCTGGGGCCAACGTCCTGACTTTC	CASSEFLFGSAASSGANVLTF
many	TRBV6-2/TRBV6-3	TRBJ2-1	TRBD2	TGTGCCAGCAGTAATCGACTAGCGAGGGATGAGCAGTTCTTC	CASSNRLARDEQFF
few	TRBV20-1	TRBJ2-1	NA	TGCAGTGCTAGAGAACGATGGCAGACCTACAATGAGCAGTTCTTC	CSARERWQTYNEQFF
many	TRBV5-5	TRBJ2-2	NA	TGTGCCAGCAGCTCGGGACACCAGAACACCGGGGAGCTGTTTTTT	CASSSGHQNTGELFF
many	TRBV6-5	TRBJ2-7	NA	TGTGCCAGCAGTTACCGGACCTCCTACGAGCAGTACTTC	CASSYRTSYEQYF
many	TRBV12-3/TRBV12-4	TRBJ2-7	TRBD2	TGTGCCAGCAGTTTGGCGGGAGTTGTCTACGAGCAGTACTTC	CASSLAGVVYEQYF
many	TRBV7-2	TRBJ2-7	NA	TGTGCCAGCAGCTTAGCTGGCCAGTGGAGTGTGGACGGTGAGAATTACGAGCAGTACTTC	CASSLAGQWSVDGENYEQYF
many	TRBV11-3	TRBJ2-1	TRBD2	TGTGCCAGCAGCCCCCTAGCGGGTTACTACAATGAGCAGTTCTTC	CASSPLAGYYNEQFF
many	TRBV5-6	TRBJ2-3	TRBD1	TGTGCCAGCAGGCGGGGACAGGACTTCACAGATACGCAGTATTTT	CASRRGQDFTDTQYF
NA	TRBV3-1	TRBJ2-7	NA	TGTGCCAGCAGCCAGACAGGAGTTTACGAGCAGTACTTC	CASSQTGVYEQYF
few	TRBV5-1	TRBJ2-2	NA	TGCGCCAGCAGCTTGGCCGCAGGGGTCACCGGGGAGCTGTTTTTT	CASSLAAGVTGELFF
many	TRBV3-1	TRBJ1-2	NA	TGTGCCAGCAGCCAAGTCGGCCAGGGATATGGCTACACCTTC	CASSQVGQGYGYTF
many	TRBV29-1	TRBJ2-5	NA	TGCAGCGTAGCGAGGACGTTCGAGACCCAGTACTTC	CSVARTFETQYF
many	TRBV27	TRBJ1-2	NA	TGTGCCAGCAGCCGAGGGCCCCGGTCGATGAGTGGCTACACCTTC	CASSRGPRSMSGYTF
NA	TRBV14	TRBJ1-5	NA	TGTGCCAGCAGCCAAGTGGCGGGTAGCAATCAGCCCCAGCATTTT	CASSQVAGSNQPQHF
NA	TRBV5-5	TRBJ2-7	TRBD1	TGTGCCAGCAGGCCCCAGGGGGCGACGTACGAGCAGTACTTC	CASRPQGATYEQYF
many	TRBV7-2	TRBJ2-3	TRBD2	TGTGCCAGCAGTTTAAGCGGGATTAGCACAGATACGCAGTATTTT	CASSLSGISTDTQYF
NA	TRBV7-9	TRBJ2-7	NA	TGTGCCAGCAGCCCCTGGGCAGGGCGATCCTACGAGCAGTACTTC	CASSPWAGRSYEQYF
many	TRBV20-1	TRBJ2-3	NA	TGCAGTGCTAGACACGGAACAAGCACAGATACGCAGTATTTT	CSARHGTSTDTQYF
many	TRBV7-2	TRBJ2-5	NA	TGTGCCAGCAGCCCGACGCGGGGCGCAGAGACCCAGTACTTC	CASSPTRGAETQYF
few	TRBV11-2	TRBJ2-1	NA	TGTGCCAGCAGCCCCGGGACTCAACGAACTATCTCCTACAATGAGCAGTTCTTC	CASSPGTQRTISYNEQFF
few	TRBV7-2	TRBJ2-1	TRBD2	TGTGCCAGCAGCTTAGTAGCGGGAGGGCCACAGTTCTTC	CASSLVAGGPQFF
many	TRBV28	TRBJ2-2	TRBD2	TGTGCCAGCACCCGACTAGCGGGGAACACCGGGGAGCTGTTTTTT	CASTRLAGNTGELFF
many	TRBV28	TRBJ2-3	NA	TGTGCCAGCAGCCGACCGCCGCGCACAGATACGCAGTATTTT	CASSRPPRTDTQYF
many	TRBV29-1	TRBJ2-1	NA	TGCAGCGTTGTTAAGGGAGGTTACAATGAGCAGTTCTTC	CSVVKGGYNEQFF
many	TRBV20-1	TRBJ2-3	TRBD2	TGCAGTGCTAGAGCCACTCCTAGCGGGAGGACAGATACGCAGTATTTT	CSARATPSGRTDTQYF
NA	TRBV20-1	TRBJ2-7	NA	TGCAGTGCTAGAGCGGCACGAGCACCCGAGCAGTACTTC	CSARAARAPEQYF
many	TRBV5-1	TRBJ1-4	NA	TGCGCCAGCAGCCCACCACTACGCGAAAAACTGTTTTTT	CASSPPLREKLFF
many	TRBV5-4	TRBJ2-1	TRBD1	TGTGCCAGCAGCAGAGGACAGGGCTATGAGCAGTTCTTC	CASSRGQGYEQFF
many	TRBV7-2	TRBJ2-3	NA	TGTGCCAGCATAGTCAGGGGAACAGATACGCAGTATTTT	CASIVRGTDTQYF
NA	TRBV20-1	TRBJ2-1	NA	TGCAGTGCTGGGACCGGGACAAGAACTAATGACCAGTTCTTC	CSAGTGTRTNDQFF
NA	TRBV7-2	TRBJ1-3	TRBD1	TGTGCCAGCAGAAGGGACAGGGAAGGAAACACCATATATTTT	CASRRDREGNTIYF
many	TRBV9	TRBJ2-1	NA	TGTGCCAGCAGCCCGATGATTTCGCCATACAATGAGCAGTTCTTC	CASSPMISPYNEQFF
few	TRBV6-1	TRBJ1-5	NA	TGTGCCACTACACCGGGCCTGGGGAGGAGCAATCAGCCCCAGCATTTT	CATTPGLGRSNQPQHF
many	TRBV20-1	TRBJ2-5	TRBD2	TGCAGTGCTACAACGGGACTAGCGGGGCAAGAGACCCAGTACTTC	CSATTGLAGQETQYF
many	TRBV20-1	TRBJ2-5	NA	TGCAGTGCAACCCTAGGGCGGGAGACCCAGTACTTC	CSATLGRETQYF
many	TRBV15	TRBJ1-2	NA	TGTGCCACCAGCAGAGACGTTGTTGGCTACACCTTC	CATSRDVVGYTF
NA	TRBV4-2	TRBJ1-1	TRBD1	TGTGCCAGCAGCCAAGCCCGGGACAGGGGTAGAGCTTTCTTT	CASSQARDRGRAFF